Listed below are T cell receptor beta chains from one sample, sequenced in a study of T-cell reconstitution after alpha-beta-depleted transplantation in children. One entry per CDR3 protein results from TCRdb running MiXCR on the PCR reads. The table has around 210,000 distinct CDR3 sequences, under 8.5% seen once. The source material was PBMCs, sampled before TCRalphabeta/CD19-depleted stem cell transplant. Receptor source: a boy aged 2 to 10 with acute lymphoblastic leukemia, due to receive a stem cell transplant. Each CDR3 is given with its conserved first and last residue. D genes are given only for firm matches. The size entry is marked missing in some rows and otherwise reads once, few, many or a size class.

abundance	v_gene	d_gene	j_gene	CDR3aa	CDR3nt
few	TRBV5-1	-	TRBJ2-1	CASSLGSGESYNEQFF	TGCGCCAGCAGCTTGGGGTCTGGGGAATCCTACAATGAGCAGTTCTTC
many	TRBV6-2/TRBV6-3	-	TRBJ2-7	CASSEWPASYEQYF	TGTGCCAGTTCGGAGTGGCCCGCCTCCTACGAGCAGTACTTC
-	TRBV12-3/TRBV12-4	-	TRBJ1-1	CASSSQDSGSEAFF	TGTGCCAGCAGTTCTCAGGACAGTGGGTCTGAAGCTTTCTTT
-	TRBV27	TRBD1	TRBJ2-5	CASSFSMTGGWETQYF	TGTGCCAGCAGTTTCTCAATGACAGGGGGCTGGGAGACCCAGTACTTC
many	TRBV19	-	TRBJ2-1	CASRQDRSSYNEQFF	TGTGCCAGTAGACAGGACAGAAGCTCCTACAATGAGCAGTTCTTC
many	TRBV3-1	-	TRBJ1-2	CASSPGTGTYGYTF	TGTGCCAGCAGCCCTGGGACGGGGACCTATGGCTACACCTTC
-	TRBV20-1	-	TRBJ2-3	CSAPAPGFSVSSTDTQYF	TGCAGTGCCCCAGCCCCCGGGTTTAGCGTATCTAGCACAGATACGCAGTATTTT
many	TRBV24-1	TRBD1	TRBJ2-5	CATRDRGAETQYF	TGTGCCACCAGGGACAGGGGAGCGGAGACCCAGTACTTC
-	TRBV2	TRBD1	TRBJ2-1	CASSWTGEYNEQFF	TGTGCCAGCAGTTGGACAGGGGAGTACAATGAGCAGTTCTTC
many	TRBV12-3/TRBV12-4	-	TRBJ1-2	CASSIGHLSSSGGYTF	TGTGCCAGCAGTATCGGACACCTATCGAGTTCTGGTGGCTACACCTTC
-	TRBV25-1	-	TRBJ2-2	CASSEVGRLDTGELFF	TGTGCCAGCAGTGAAGTGGGACGGCTAGACACCGGGGAGCTGTTTTTT
few	TRBV2	TRBD1	TRBJ2-1	CASMTGSSYNEQFF	TGTGCCAGCATGACAGGGAGCTCCTACAATGAGCAGTTCTTC
many	TRBV7-9	-	TRBJ1-1	CASSLVLTGMNTEAFF	TGTGCCAGCAGCTTAGTTTTAACAGGGATGAACACTGAAGCTTTCTTT
many	TRBV20-1	TRBD1	TRBJ2-7	CSARDGTGTDAYEQYF	TGCAGTGCTAGAGATGGGACCGGGACAGATGCCTACGAGCAGTACTTC
many	TRBV28	-	TRBJ2-7	CASSLTIYEQYF	TGTGCCAGCAGTTTAACCATCTACGAGCAGTACTTC
many	TRBV12-3/TRBV12-4	TRBD1	TRBJ1-4	CASSLRTGATNEKLFF	TGTGCCAGCAGTTTGCGGACAGGTGCAACTAATGAAAAACTGTTTTTT
many	TRBV12-3/TRBV12-4	TRBD2	TRBJ2-1	CASSPTSGGAKEQFF	TGTGCCAGCAGCCCAACTAGCGGGGGGGCAAAAGAGCAGTTCTTC
many	TRBV28	-	TRBJ2-7	CASSLGLGRYEQYF	TGTGCCAGCAGTTTAGGATTGGGGAGATACGAGCAGTACTTC
many	TRBV5-1	-	TRBJ2-6	CASREDSSGANVLTF	TGCGCCAGCAGGGAAGACAGCTCTGGGGCCAACGTCCTGACTTTC
many	TRBV5-1	-	TRBJ2-1	CASSTRDSSYNEQFF	TGCGCCAGCAGCACCCGGGACTCCTCCTACAATGAGCAGTTCTTC
many	TRBV20-1	-	TRBJ2-7	CSAEEIKQYF	TGCAGTGCTGAGGAGATCAAGCAGTACTTC
few	TRBV28	-	TRBJ2-3	CASSYDPSTNTQYF	TGTGCCAGCAGTTACGACCCATCCACCAATACGCAGTATTTT